The rows below give T cell receptor beta chains drawn from one sample of a study of CD8+ T cells in alopecia areata. Here immunoSEQ multiplex PCR was the method, and the copy in TCRdb shows in-frame clones only, minus some. The sample carries 160,000 or so clones, about 71% recorded once. Material: CD4+ T cells sorted from blood, obtained at week 4, from a patient treated with tofacitinib. The receptors stem from a human donor with alopecia areata. The CDR3 runs from the conserved cysteine through the conserved F or W. Fields, in order: D gene, J gene, V gene, clone size, CDR3 protein, CDR3 DNA. D genes are given only for firm matches. The size field is filled for only some rows; it gives once, few, many or a size class.

>.|TRBJ2-2|TRBV5-1|.
CASSFRGGTGELFF
TGCGCCAGCAGCTTCCGGGGCGGCACCGGGGAGCTGTTTTTT
>.|TRBJ2-6|TRBV30|.
CAWSDGSGANVLTF
TGTGCCTGGAGTGACGGCTCTGGGGCCAACGTCCTGACTTTC
>TRBD1|TRBJ1-1|TRBV6-5|.
CASTPHDRDTEAFF
TGTGCCAGCACCCCCCACGACAGGGACACTGAAGCTTTCTTT
>.|TRBJ1-5|TRBV29-1|.
CSVQGGGLSPQHF
TGCAGCGTTCAGGGCGGGGGGCTCTCGCCCCAGCATTTT
>.|TRBJ1-5|TRBV6-5|.
CASSRGPNQPQHF
TGTGCCAGCAGCCGAGGCCCAAATCAGCCCCAGCATTTT
>.|TRBJ1-3|TRBV7-8|few
CASARRLTGNTIYF
TGTGCCAGCGCCCGGCGTCTAACTGGAAACACCATATATTTT
>.|TRBJ2-7|TRBV15|.
CATSRDLNSYEQYF
TGTGCCACCAGCAGAGATTTAAACAGCTACGAGCAGTACTTC
>TRBD2|TRBJ2-3|TRBV29-1|.
CSVDPTSGVTDTQYF
TGCAGCGTGGACCCCACTAGCGGGGTCACAGATACGCAGTATTTT
>.|TRBJ2-5|TRBV6-6|.
CASSYPKGLQETQYF
TGTGCCAGCAGTTACCCGAAAGGGCTCCAAGAGACCCAGTACTTC
>.|TRBJ2-7|TRBV5-6|few
CASSLGASGFSYEQYF
TGTGCCAGCAGCCTCGGTGCGAGCGGATTCTCCTACGAGCAGTACTTC
>.|TRBJ2-6|TRBV7-3|.
CASSPAAYGSGANVLTF
TGTGCCAGCAGCCCAGCCGCTTATGGGTCTGGGGCCAACGTCCTGACTTTC
>TRBD1|TRBJ1-6|TRBV7-2|.
CASTRDRGSNSPLHF
TGTGCCAGCACCCGCGACAGGGGTAGCAATTCACCCCTCCACTTT
>.|TRBJ1-2|TRBV5-1|.
CASSLMAARGYTF
TGCGCCAGCAGCTTGATGGCTGCAAGGGGCTACACCTTC
>TRBD1|TRBJ1-2|TRBV30|.
CAWSVVTGSDGYTF
TGTGCCTGGAGTGTTGTGACAGGGAGTGATGGCTACACCTTC
>.|TRBJ2-6|TRBV2|.
CASRDRTGANVLTF
TGTGCCAGCAGGGACAGAACTGGGGCCAACGTCCTGACTTTC
>.|TRBJ2-5|TRBV29-1|few
CSVQGEETQYF
TGCAGCGTTCAGGGAGAAGAGACCCAGTACTTC
>TRBD1|TRBJ1-1|TRBV7-2|.
CASSLGSKRGRGTEAFF
TGTGCCAGCAGCTTAGGTTCAAAAAGGGGGCGAGGCACTGAAGCTTTCTTT
>.|TRBJ1-3|TRBV6-6|few
CASSRGVSGNTIYF
TGTGCCAGCAGTCGAGGGGTTTCTGGAAACACCATATATTTT
>TRBD2|TRBJ2-5|TRBV14|.
CASSWGLGVWETQYF
TGTGCCAGCAGCTGGGGACTAGGGGTTTGGGAGACCCAGTACTTC
>.|TRBJ2-5|TRBV6-5|.
CAASTPGQETQYF
TGTGCCGCATCAACGCCGGGACAAGAGACCCAGTACTTC
>.|TRBJ1-5|TRBV5-1|few
CASSLDPTTQPQHF
TGCGCCAGCAGCTTGGATCCCACCACTCAGCCCCAGCATTTT
>.|TRBJ1-2|TRBV4-3|few
CASSQDPGRGYTF
TGCGCCAGCAGCCAAGATCCAGGGAGGGGCTACACCTTC
>.|TRBJ2-7|TRBV7-9|.
CASSLNQGVNEQYF
TGTGCCAGCAGCTTAAACCAGGGAGTAAACGAGCAGTACTTC
>.|TRBJ1-2|TRBV30|few
CAWRRNGYTF
TGTGCCTGGAGGAGAAATGGCTACACCTTC
>TRBD1|TRBJ2-3|TRBV19|.
CASTSPPGQPTDTQYF
TGTGCCAGTACCAGCCCCCCGGGACAGCCCACAGATACGCAGTATTTT
>.|TRBJ1-4|TRBV25-1|.
CASSRARLDEKLFF
TGTGCCAGCAGTAGGGCAAGGCTCGATGAAAAACTGTTTTTT
>.|TRBJ2-7|TRBV13|.
CASSLGQGAYEQYF
TGTGCCAGCAGCTTAGGACAGGGAGCCTACGAGCAGTACTTC
>.|TRBJ2-2|TRBV4-1|.
CASSQDRVPTGELFF
TGCGCCAGCAGCCAAGATAGGGTCCCCACCGGGGAGCTGTTTTTT
>.|TRBJ1-6|TRBV5-6|.
CASSLWGGAPLHF
TGTGCCAGCAGCCTCTGGGGCGGGGCACCCCTCCACTTT
>.|TRBJ2-5|TRBV5-6|.
CASSLASRPQETQYF
TGTGCCAGCAGCTTGGCAAGCAGACCTCAAGAGACCCAGTACTTC
>.|TRBJ1-2|TRBV9|few
CASSVDNYGYTF
TGTGCCAGCAGCGTAGACAACTATGGCTACACCTTC
>.|TRBJ1-5|TRBV7-2|few
CASSVGGDNQPQHF
TGTGCCAGCAGCGTAGGAGGGGACAATCAGCCCCAGCATTTT
>.|TRBJ2-7|TRBV29-1|few
CSVQGTSYEQYF
TGCAGCGTCCAGGGGACCTCCTACGAGCAGTACTTC
>TRBD1|TRBJ2-7|TRBV9|.
CASSAGQGTYEQYF
TGTGCCAGCAGTGCGGGACAGGGGACCTACGAGCAGTACTTC
>.|TRBJ1-1|TRBV6-5|.
CASKSSGVNTEAFF
TGTGCCAGCAAGTCGAGTGGAGTGAACACTGAAGCTTTCTTT
>.|TRBJ2-5|TRBV7-3|.
CASSLSLGETQYF
TGTGCCAGCAGCTTATCCTTAGGAGAGACCCAGTACTTC
>.|TRBJ2-1|TRBV29-1|.
CSVGINNEQFF
TGCAGCGTGGGGATAAACAATGAGCAGTTCTTC
>.|TRBJ2-7|TRBV2|.
CACRQGSYEQYF
TGTGCCTGCCGTCAGGGCTCCTACGAGCAGTACTTC
>.|TRBJ1-1|TRBV30|.
CAWAGDTEAFF
TGTGCCTGGGCAGGGGACACTGAAGCTTTCTTT
>.|TRBJ2-6|TRBV9|.
CASSPTNGYGANVLTF
TGTGCCAGCAGCCCGACTAACGGTTACGGGGCCAACGTCCTGACTTTC
>TRBD2|TRBJ2-3|TRBV5-4|.
CASRDRSGGPTDTQYF
TGTGCCAGCAGGGATAGGAGCGGGGGACCCACAGATACGCAGTATTTT
>.|TRBJ2-1|TRBV29-1|.
CSVGRLMLNEQFF
TGCAGCGTTGGGAGACTAATGCTCAATGAGCAGTTCTTC